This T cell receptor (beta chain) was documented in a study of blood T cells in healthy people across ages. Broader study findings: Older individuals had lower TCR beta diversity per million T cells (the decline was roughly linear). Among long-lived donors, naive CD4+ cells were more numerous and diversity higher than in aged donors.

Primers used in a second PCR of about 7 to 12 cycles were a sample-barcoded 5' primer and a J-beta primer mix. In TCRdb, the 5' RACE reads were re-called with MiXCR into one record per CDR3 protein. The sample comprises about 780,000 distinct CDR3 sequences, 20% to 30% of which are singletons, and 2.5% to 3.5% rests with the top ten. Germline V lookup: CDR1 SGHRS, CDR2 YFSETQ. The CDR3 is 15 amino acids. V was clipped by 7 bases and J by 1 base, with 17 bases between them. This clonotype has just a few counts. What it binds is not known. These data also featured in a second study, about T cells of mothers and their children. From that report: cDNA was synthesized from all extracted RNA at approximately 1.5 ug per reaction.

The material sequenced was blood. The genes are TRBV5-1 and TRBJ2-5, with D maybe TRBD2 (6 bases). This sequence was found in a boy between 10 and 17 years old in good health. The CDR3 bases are TGCGCCAGCTCCTGGGTTAGCGGACTCCAAGAGACCCAGTACTTC. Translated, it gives CASSWVSGLQETQYF.